The sequence of this T cell receptor (beta chain) was determined in a study of spatial heterogeneity in lung cancer. TCRdb itself ran the 5' RACE reads through MiXCR, one entry per CDR3 protein. The table has under 8,000 distinct CDR3 sequences, 1.3% seen once; the top ten hold 9.7%. Trimming removed 6 bases from V and 3 bases from J, with 14 bases in between. Germline assignment: CDR1 DFQATT and CDR2 SNEGSKA (reference sequence). The CDR3 loop spans 13 amino acids. This clonotype is labeled medium-sized. Its antigen is unknown. Whole-study results and caveats: Ubiquitous nonsynonymous mutations were tracked by counts of ubiquitous expanded TCRs, and regional ones by counts of regional expanded TCRs. In tumors, expanded intratumoral alpha and beta TCR counts tracked mutation counts.

The time point was: sample taken at primary tumor resection. The chain recombines TRBV20-1 with TRBJ1-1; no clear D. The source is a male donor with early-stage non-small cell lung cancer. Sample: lung tumor tissue, taken at surgery. CDR3 DNA: TGCAGTGCAGAGAGCGGCTGGGACACTGAAGCTTTCTTT. As protein: CSAESGWDTEAFF.